The source of this T cell receptor beta chain is a study of tissue T cells after allogeneic stem cell transplantation. Documented time point: mouse harvest day 14 after allogeneic transplant. Tail vein injection delivered 10^7 T-cell-depleted bone marrow cells and 10^6 splenic CD5+ T cells. The table came from immunoSEQ multiplex PCR; TCRdb's copy has only in-frame clones and leaves some out. The table has about 4,600 clones, around 49% seen once. This clone turned up a few times. Gene and germline names: mouse. The read terminates 1 residue before the CDR3 end, so the remaining end is supplied by the germline J gene. The germline V and J ends were trimmed by 3 bases and 0 bases, with 10 bases remaining between them. Germline-derived CDR1 and CDR2 are FNHDT and SITEND (reference sequence). The length of the CDR3 is 14 residues.

Sequences were obtained from lymph node tissue. This sequence joins TRBV19 and TRBJ2-7, with D maybe TRBD1 (5 bases). The receptor's source is a female BALB/c mouse given C57BL/6 T cells with graft-versus-host disease after an allogeneic hematopoietic cell transplant. CDR3 in amino acids: CASSSGHSSYEQYF. CDR3 bases read: TGTGCCAGCAGTAGTGGACATAGCTCCTATGAACAGTAC.